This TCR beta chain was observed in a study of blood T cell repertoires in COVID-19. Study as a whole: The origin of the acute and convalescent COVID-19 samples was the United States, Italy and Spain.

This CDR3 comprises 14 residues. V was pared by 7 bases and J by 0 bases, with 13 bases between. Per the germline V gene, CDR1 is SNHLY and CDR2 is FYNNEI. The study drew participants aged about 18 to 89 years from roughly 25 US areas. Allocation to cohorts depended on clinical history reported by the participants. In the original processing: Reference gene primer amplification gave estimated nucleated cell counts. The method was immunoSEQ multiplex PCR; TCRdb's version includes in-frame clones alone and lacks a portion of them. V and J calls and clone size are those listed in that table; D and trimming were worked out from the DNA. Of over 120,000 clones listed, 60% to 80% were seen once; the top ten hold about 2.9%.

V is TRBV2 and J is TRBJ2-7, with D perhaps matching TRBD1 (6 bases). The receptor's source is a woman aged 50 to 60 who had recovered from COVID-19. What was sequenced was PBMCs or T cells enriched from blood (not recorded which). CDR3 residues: CASIPGTYSYEQYF. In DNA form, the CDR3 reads TGTGCCAGCATTCCTGGGACATACTCCTACGAGCAGTACTTC. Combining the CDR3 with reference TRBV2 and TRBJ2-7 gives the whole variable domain EPEVTQTPSHQVTQMGQEVILRCVPISNHLYFYWYRQILGQKVEFLVSFYNNEISEKSEIFDDQFSVERPDGSNFTLKIRSTKLEDSAMYFCASIPGTYSYEQYFGPGTRLTVT.